This T cell receptor (beta chain) was profiled in a study of vaccination and CD4 T cells after COVID-19. Across the study: Testing by nasal swab PCR showed convalescent patients to be SARS-CoV-2 positive; nine were mild and one was severe. In culture, cells were exposed to overlapping spike peptides from SARS-CoV-2, HCoV-NL63, HCoV-OC43 and HCoV-229E.

As for treatment: roughly 10-day PBMC culture with coronavirus spike peptide pools or control peptides (ViraFEST assay). Expansion of antigen-specific T cells with peptide pools by ViraFEST preceded sequencing of TCRs. The V end lost 4 bases, the J end lost 5 bases, and 8 bases lay between the germline ends. Germline assignment: CDR1 LNHDA and CDR2 SQIVND (reference sequence). CDR3 length: 12 residues. Turning to this clonotype: Its antigen is currently unknown.

Researchers used the Oncomine TCR Beta short-read assay to sequence DNA from cultured CD4+ T cells. TCRdb redid the calling of the PCR reads with MiXCR, one entry per CDR3 protein. This table has several thousand distinct CDR3 sequences, under 75% appearing once. Study-wide results and caveats: SARS-CoV-2-reactive clonotype medians increased from about 20 to 38, not significantly.

Material: cultured CD4+ T cells from blood, obtained after SARS-CoV-2 vaccination. The clonotype comes from a human donor with COVID-19. The chain joins TRBV19 to TRBJ2-5; D remains ambiguous. The DNA for the CDR3 is TGTGCCAGTAGTAAAGGATGGGAGACCCAGTACTTC. It yields the protein CASSKGWETQYF.